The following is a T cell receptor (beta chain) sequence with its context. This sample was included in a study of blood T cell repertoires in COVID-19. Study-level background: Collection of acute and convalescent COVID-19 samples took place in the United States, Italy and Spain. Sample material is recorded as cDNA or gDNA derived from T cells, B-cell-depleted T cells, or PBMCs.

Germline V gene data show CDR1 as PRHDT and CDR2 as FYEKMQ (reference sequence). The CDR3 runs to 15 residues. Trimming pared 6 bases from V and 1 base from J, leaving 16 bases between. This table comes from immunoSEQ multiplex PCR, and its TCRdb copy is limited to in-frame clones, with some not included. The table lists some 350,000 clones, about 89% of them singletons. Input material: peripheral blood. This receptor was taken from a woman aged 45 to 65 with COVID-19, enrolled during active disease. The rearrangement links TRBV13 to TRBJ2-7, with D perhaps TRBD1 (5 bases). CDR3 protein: CASSTGQLSSYEQYF. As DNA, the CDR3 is TGTGCCAGCAGTACCGGACAATTATCATCCTACGAGCAGTACTTC.